This T cell receptor beta chain was retrieved from a study of prognosis after radiotherapy for stage I lung cancer. The TCR beta CDR3 region was amplified from genomic DNA, with two rounds of multiplex PCR being used for the amplification. Individual primers that were specific to each TRBV and TRBJ gene served in first-round PCR. TCRdb recomputed calls from the multiplex PCR reads with MiXCR, one row per CDR3 protein. The sample has under 20,000 distinct CDR3 sequences, 44% seen once. Details on this clonotype: A much larger clone is a single base away; this may be a read error.

The CDR3 spans 13 residues. Trimming left V 5 bases short and J 5 bases short, with 14 bases between. Germline V gene sequence: CDR1 SGHNT, CDR2 YYREEE (reference sequence). The chain joins TRBV5-4 to TRBJ2-7; D gene unclear. Here the sequenced sample was PBMCs, taken before or after stereotactic body radiation therapy (not recorded which). The TCR sequence derives from a donor over 45 with non-small cell lung cancer. The CDR3 spells CASRWTTRDEQYF. CDR3 bases: TGTGCCAGCAGATGGACCACTCGGGACGAGCAGTACTTC.